This TCR beta chain was captured in a study of resident and recirculating memory T cells in vitiligo. As for the study in general: Epidermis came from shave biopsies of lesional and nonlesional sites, plus PBMCs. Study conclusions and caveats: Sequences differed between biopsy sites and patients, suggesting private specificity.

Sequencing was performed with immunoSEQ multiplex PCR; in TCRdb, only in-frame clones are kept and a portion is missing. The sample records about 76,000 clones, 90% to 95% being singletons. About this clone itself: Its target is not known.

This CDR3 is built from 17 residues. Germline CDR1 is MGHRA and CDR2 is YSYEKL. The V and J ends lost 1 base and 1 base, in that order; junction bases with no gene match: 8. No patient showed confetti depigmentation, a clinical sign of active disease. The chain carries TRBV4-1 and TRBJ2-3; 7 nucleotides align to TRBD2. Input material: blood. This clonotype was sampled from a male donor with vitiligo. The CDR3 coding sequence is TGCGCCAGCAGCCAAGGCAGAGCGGGGCATCGCACAGATACGCAGTATTTT. Translating it yields CASSQGRAGHRTDTQYF.